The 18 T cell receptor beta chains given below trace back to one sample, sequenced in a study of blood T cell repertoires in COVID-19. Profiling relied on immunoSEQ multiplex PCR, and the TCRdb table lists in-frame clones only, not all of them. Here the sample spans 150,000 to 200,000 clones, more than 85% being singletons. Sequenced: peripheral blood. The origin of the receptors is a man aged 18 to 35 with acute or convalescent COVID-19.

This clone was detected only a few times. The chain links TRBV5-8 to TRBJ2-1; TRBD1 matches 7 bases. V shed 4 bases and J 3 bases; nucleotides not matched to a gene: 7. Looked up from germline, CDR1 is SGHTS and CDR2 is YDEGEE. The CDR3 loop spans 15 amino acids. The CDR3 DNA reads TGTGCCAGCAGCGCCGGGACAGTGATCTACAATGAGCAGTTCTTC. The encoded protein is CASSAGTVIYNEQFF.

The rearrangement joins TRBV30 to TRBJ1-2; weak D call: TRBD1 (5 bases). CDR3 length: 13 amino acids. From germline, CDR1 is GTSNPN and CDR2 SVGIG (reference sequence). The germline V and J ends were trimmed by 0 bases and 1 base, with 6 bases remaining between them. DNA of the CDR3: TGTGCCTGGAGTGTAGGGGTTAACTATGGCTACACCTTC. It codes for CAWSVGVNYGYTF.

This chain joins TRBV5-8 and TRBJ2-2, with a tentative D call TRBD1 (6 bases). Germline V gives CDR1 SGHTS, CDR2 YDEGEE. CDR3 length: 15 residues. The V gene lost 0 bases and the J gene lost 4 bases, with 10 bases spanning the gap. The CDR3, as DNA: TGTGCCAGCAGCTTGGGGCAGGGGACCACCGGGGAGCTGTTTTTT. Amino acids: CASSLGQGTTGELFF.

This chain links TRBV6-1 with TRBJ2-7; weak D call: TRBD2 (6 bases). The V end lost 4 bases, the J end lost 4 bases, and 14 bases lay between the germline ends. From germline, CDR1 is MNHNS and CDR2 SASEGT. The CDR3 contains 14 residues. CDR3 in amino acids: CASSGVGGKYEQYV. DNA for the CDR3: TGTGCCAGCAGTGGGGTGGGGGGTAAGTACGAGCAGTACGTC.

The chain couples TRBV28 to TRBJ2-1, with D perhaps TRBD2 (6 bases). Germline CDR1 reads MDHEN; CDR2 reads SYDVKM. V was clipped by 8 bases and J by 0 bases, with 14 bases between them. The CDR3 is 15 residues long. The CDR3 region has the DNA TGTGCCAGCGCCCCGGGAGCAAGCTCCTACAATGAGCAGTTCTTC. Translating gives CASAPGASSYNEQFF.

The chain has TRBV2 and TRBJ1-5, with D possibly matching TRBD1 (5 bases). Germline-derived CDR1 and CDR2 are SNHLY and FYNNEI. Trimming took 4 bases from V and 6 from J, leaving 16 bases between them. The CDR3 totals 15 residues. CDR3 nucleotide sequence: TGTGCCAGCAGTGTTGATGGGGCACGAAGTCAGCCCCAGCATTTT. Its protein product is CASSVDGARSQPQHF.

The CDR3: CASSRRQGAFTEAFF. As DNA, the CDR3 is TGTGCCAGCAGCCGGAGACAGGGGGCTTTCACTGAAGCTTTCTTT. This rearrangement joins TRBV5-5 to TRBJ1-1; 10 bases are shared with TRBD1. Germline trimming cut 4 bases from V and 4 bases from J; bases unmatched to any gene: 7. This CDR3 is 15 amino acids long. Germline V gene lookup returns CDR1 SGHKS and CDR2 YYEKEE (reference sequence).

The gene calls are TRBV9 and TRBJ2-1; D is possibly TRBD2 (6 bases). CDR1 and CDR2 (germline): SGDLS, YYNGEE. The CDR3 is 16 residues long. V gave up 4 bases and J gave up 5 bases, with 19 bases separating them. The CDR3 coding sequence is TGTGCCAGCAGCCCTCTGTGGGGGGTCATCGACAATGAGCAGTTCTTC. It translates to CASSPLWGVIDNEQFF.

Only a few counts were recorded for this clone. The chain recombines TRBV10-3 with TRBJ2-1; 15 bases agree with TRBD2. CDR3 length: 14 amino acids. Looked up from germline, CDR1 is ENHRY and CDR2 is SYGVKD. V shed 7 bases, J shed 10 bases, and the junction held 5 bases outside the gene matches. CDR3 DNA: TGTGCCATCACCCCGGGACTAGCGGGGGGCGAGCAGTTCTTC. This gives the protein CAITPGLAGGEQFF.

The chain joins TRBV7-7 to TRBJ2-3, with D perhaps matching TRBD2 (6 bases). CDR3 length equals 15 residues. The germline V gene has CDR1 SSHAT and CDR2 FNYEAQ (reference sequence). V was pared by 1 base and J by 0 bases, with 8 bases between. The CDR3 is CASSLDLASTDTQYF. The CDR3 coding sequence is TGTGCCAGCAGCTTAGATCTAGCGAGCACAGATACGCAGTATTTT. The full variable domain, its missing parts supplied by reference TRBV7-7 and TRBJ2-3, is GAGVSQSPRYKVTKRGQDVTLRCDPISSHATLYWYQQALGQGPEFLTYFNYEAQPDKSGLPSDRFSAERPEGSISTLTIQRTEQRDSAMYRCASSLDLASTDTQYFGPGTRLTVL.

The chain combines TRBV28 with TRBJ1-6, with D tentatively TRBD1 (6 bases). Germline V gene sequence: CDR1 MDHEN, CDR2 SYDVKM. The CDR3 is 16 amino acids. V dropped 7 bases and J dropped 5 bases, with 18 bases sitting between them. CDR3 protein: CASTDPKGVNNSPLHF. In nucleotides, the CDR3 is TGTGCCAGCACCGACCCGAAGGGGGTTAATAATTCACCCCTCCACTTT. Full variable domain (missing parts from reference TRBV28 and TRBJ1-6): DVKVTQSSRYLVKRTGEKVFLECVQDMDHENMFWYRQDPGLGLRLIYFSYDVKMKEKGDIPEGYSVSREKKERFSLILESASTNQTSMYLCASTDPKGVNNSPLHFGNGTRLTVT.

For the CDR3, the DNA is TGTGCCAGCAGTTCACAAGAGACCCAGTACTTC. Translation: CASSSQETQYF. This sequence joins TRBV7-2 and TRBJ2-5; no clear D. Germline V gives CDR1 SGHTA, CDR2 FQGNSA. The CDR3 sequence is 11 residues long. The ends were cut back, 6 bases at V and 2 bases at J, with 4 bases in the middle. The full variable domain, its missing parts supplied by reference TRBV7-2 and TRBJ2-5, is GAGVSQSPSNKVTEKGKDVELRCDPISGHTALYWYRQSLGQGLEFLIYFQGNSAPDKSGLPSDRFSAERTGGSVSTLTIQRTQQEDSAVYLCASSSQETQYFGPGTRLLVL.

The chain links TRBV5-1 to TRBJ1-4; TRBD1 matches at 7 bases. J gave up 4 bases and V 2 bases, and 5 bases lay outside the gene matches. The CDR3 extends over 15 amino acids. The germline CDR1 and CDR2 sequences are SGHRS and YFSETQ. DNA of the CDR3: TGCGCCAGCAGCTTACAGGGGATTTTTAATGAAAAACTGTTTTTT. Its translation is CASSLQGIFNEKLFF.

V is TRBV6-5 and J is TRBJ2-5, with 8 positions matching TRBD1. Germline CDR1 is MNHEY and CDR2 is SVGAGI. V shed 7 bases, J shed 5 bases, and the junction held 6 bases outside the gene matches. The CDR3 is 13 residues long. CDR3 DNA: TGTGCCAGCACTCCAAGGACAGGGGAGACCCAGTACTTC. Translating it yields CASTPRTGETQYF.

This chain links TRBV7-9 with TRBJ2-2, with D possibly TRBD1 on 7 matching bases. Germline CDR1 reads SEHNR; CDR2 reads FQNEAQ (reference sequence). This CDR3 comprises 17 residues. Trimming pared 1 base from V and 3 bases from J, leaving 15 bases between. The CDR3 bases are TGTGCCAGCAGCTTAGTCCTTACAGGGGAGGACACCGGGGAGCTGTTTTTT. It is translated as CASSLVLTGEDTGELFF.

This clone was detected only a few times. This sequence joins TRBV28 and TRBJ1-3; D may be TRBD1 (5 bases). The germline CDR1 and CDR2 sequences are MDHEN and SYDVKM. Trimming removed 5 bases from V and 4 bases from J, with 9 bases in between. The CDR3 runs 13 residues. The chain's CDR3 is CASSRQTGNTIYF. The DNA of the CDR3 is TGTGCCAGCAGTCGACAGACGGGAAACACCATATATTTT.

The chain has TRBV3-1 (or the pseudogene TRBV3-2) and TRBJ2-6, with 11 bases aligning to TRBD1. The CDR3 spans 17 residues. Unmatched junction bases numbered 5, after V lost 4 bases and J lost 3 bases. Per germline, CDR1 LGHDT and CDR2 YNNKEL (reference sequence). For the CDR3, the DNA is TGTGCCAGCAGCCGCGGACAGGGGGCGAGTGGGGCCAACGTCCTGACTTTC. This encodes CASSRGQGASGANVLTF.

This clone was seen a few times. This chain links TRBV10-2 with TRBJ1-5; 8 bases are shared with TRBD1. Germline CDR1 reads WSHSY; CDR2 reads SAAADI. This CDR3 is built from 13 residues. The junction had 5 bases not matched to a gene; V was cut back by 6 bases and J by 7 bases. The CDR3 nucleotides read TGCGCCAGCAGCGGACAGGGAAGACAGCCCCAGCATTTT. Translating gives CASSGQGRQPQHF.